One sample yielded the 4 T cell receptor beta chains listed below, sequenced in a study of T cell repertoires in ileal Crohn's disease. Clones were sequenced by immunoSEQ multiplex PCR, and TCRdb holds only the in-frame ones, with some missing. In the table there are 2,600 or so clones, around 79% of which are singletons. The sample consisted of ileal tissue. The receptors derive from an adult with Crohn's disease.

This chain uses TRBV5-1 with TRBJ1-1; weak D call: TRBD1 (5 bases). Germline CDR1 reads SGHRS; CDR2 reads YFSETQ. V dropped 4 bases and J dropped 0 bases, with 10 bases sitting between them. The CDR3 has 14 residues. Here the CDR3 reads CASSQTEMNTEAFF. For the CDR3, the DNA is TGCGCCAGCAGCCAGACAGAAATGAACACTGAAGCTTTCTTT.

The chain has TRBV6-5 and TRBJ2-2; 7 nucleotides line up with TRBD1. In germline, CDR1 is MNHEY, CDR2 SVGAGI. With V trimmed by 2 bases and J by 7 bases, 4 bases remained unmatched. The length of the CDR3 is 14 residues. The CDR3 sequence: CASSYVTGDGELFF. CDR3 bases: TGTGCCAGCAGTTACGTTACAGGGGACGGGGAGCTGTTTTTT.

This clone was counted between two and nine times. The chain joins TRBV14 to TRBJ2-3, with TRBD2 matching over 9 bases. The CDR3 spans 16 residues. Germline V lookup: CDR1 SGHDN, CDR2 FVKESK. Trimming at V came to 3 bases and at J to 3 bases, leaving 7 bases not matched to a gene. The DNA of the CDR3 is TGTGCCAGCAGCCAGTCCCCAGCGGGGGGTACAGATACGCAGTATTTT. This encodes CASSQSPAGGTDTQYF.

The chain is built from TRBV11-2 and TRBJ1-1; TRBD1 might be the D (6 bases). Germline V CDR1 and CDR2: SGHAT, FQNNGV. V gave up 5 bases and J gave up 2 bases, with 12 bases separating them. The CDR3 has 14 amino acids. CDR3 loop: CASSNQGLNTEAFF. The CDR3 nucleotides read TGTGCCAGCAGCAACCAGGGGTTAAACACTGAAGCTTTCTTT.